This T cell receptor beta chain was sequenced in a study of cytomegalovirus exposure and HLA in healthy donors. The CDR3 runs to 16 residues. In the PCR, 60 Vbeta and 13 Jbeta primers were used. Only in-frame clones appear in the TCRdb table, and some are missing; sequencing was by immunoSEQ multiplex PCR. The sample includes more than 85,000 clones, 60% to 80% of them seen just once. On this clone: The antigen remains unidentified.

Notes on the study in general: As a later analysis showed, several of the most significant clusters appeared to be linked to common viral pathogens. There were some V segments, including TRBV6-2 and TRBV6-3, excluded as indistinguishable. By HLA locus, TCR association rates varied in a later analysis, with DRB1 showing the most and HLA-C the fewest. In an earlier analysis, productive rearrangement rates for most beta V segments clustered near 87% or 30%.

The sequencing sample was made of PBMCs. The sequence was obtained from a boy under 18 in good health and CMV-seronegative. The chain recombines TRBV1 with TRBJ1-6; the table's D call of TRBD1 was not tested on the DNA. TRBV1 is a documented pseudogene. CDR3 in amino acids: CTSSPFPGQGNSPLHF. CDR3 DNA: TGCACCAGCAGCCCCTTCCCCGGGCAGGGGAATTCACCCCTCCACTTT.